The sequence of this T cell receptor beta chain was determined in a study of memory CD4+ T cells and cytomegalovirus serostatus. Study in general: This sample comes from healthy Belgian adults, several CMV seropositive, 24 seronegative.

As originally analysed: Out-of-frame sequences were removed, leaving about 2.2 million distinct TCRbeta sequences. Measured with immunoSEQ multiplex PCR; TCRdb has only the in-frame clones, and not every one. V and J calls and clone size are those listed in that table; D and trimming were worked out from the DNA. Of some 66,000 clones in the sample, about 75% were seen once. This CDR3 region has 15 residues. CDR1 is SNHLY and CDR2 is FYNNEI in the germline V gene. After removal of 8 bases from V and 5 bases from J, the junction contained 8 bases not matched to a gene. Single viable CD3+CD4+CD8-CD45RO+ cells were sorted as the memory CD4+ T cells.

Sequenced sample: memory CD4+ T cells from blood. The TCR comes from an adult in good health and CMV-seropositive. V usage is TRBV2 and J usage is TRBJ2-2; 10 nucleotides align to TRBD1. DNA of the CDR3: TGTGCCAGCGGGGGGACAGGGGCGAGAACCGGGGAGCTGTTTTTT. As protein: CASGGTGARTGELFF.